This entry lists 21 T cell receptor beta chains sequenced from one sample in a study of blood T cell repertoires in COVID-19. TCRdb's table, derived via immunoSEQ multiplex PCR, lists solely in-frame clones and lacks some. The table has about 170,000 clones, approximately 91% seen once. Sequencing was performed on PBMCs or T cells enriched from blood (not recorded which). These receptors were taken from a woman under 30 who had recovered from COVID-19.

In this sample, this clone turned up once. The V gene is TRBV11-2, the J gene TRBJ2-7; 7 positions agree with TRBD1. From germline, CDR1 is SGHAT and CDR2 FQNNGV. Trimming removed 3 bases from V and 5 bases from J; junction bases left unmatched: 7. The CDR3 extends over 14 amino acids. The CDR3 DNA sequence: TGTGCCAGCAGCTTGAACAGGGGCGGCAACGAGCAGTACTTC. The encoded protein is CASSLNRGGNEQYF.

The chain joins TRBV2 to TRBJ2-3; TRBD2 matches at 14 bases. The germline CDR1 and CDR2 sequences are SNHLY and FYNNEI. This CDR3 has 16 amino acids. The J segment lost 0 bases and the V segment lost 8 bases, leaving 4 bases of the junction unmatched. DNA for the CDR3: TGTGCCAGCCGCAGACTAGCGGGAGGGAGCACAGATACGCAGTATTTT. Its protein product is CASRRLAGGSTDTQYF. Full variable domain (remainder filled in from reference TRBV2 and TRBJ2-3): EPEVTQTPSHQVTQMGQEVILRCVPISNHLYFYWYRQILGQKVEFLVSFYNNEISEKSEIFDDQFSVERPDGSNFTLKIRSTKLEDSAMYFCASRRLAGGSTDTQYFGPGTRLTVL.

This clone was seen just once. This chain links TRBV27 with TRBJ2-5, with D possibly matching TRBD1 (5 bases). Between the trimmed V and J ends, which lost 5 bases and 2 bases, there was a span of 18 bases. The CDR3 extends over 16 amino acids. CDR1 and CDR2 from the germline V gene are MNHEY and SMNVEV (reference sequence). The CDR3 DNA follows: TGTGCCAGCAGTGCAAGGCCAAGGGGCCGACAAGAGACCCAGTACTTC. This sequence encodes CASSARPRGRQETQYF.

The chain recombines TRBV6-5 with TRBJ2-3, with 7 nucleotides matching TRBD1. CDR1 is MNHEY and CDR2 is SVGAGI in the germline V gene. This CDR3 is built from 14 residues. The junction had 3 bases not matched to a gene; V was cut back by 6 bases and J by 0 bases. The CDR3 DNA sequence: TGTGCCAGCAGACAGGGGATTAGCACAGATACGCAGTATTTT. It yields the protein CASRQGISTDTQYF.

This chain uses TRBV4-1 with TRBJ2-5; 12 nucleotides align to TRBD1. The CDR3 has 17 residues. J lost 5 bases, V lost 1 base, and 8 bases had no gene match. Germline CDR1 MGHRA, CDR2 YSYEKL. CDR3 amino acids: CASSQGIGTGGRETQYF. CDR3 sequence (DNA): TGCGCCAGCAGCCAAGGTATAGGGACAGGGGGCCGTGAGACCCAGTACTTC.

The J gene is TRBJ2-2, the V gene TRBV4-2, with 12 nucleotides matching TRBD2. Trimming cost V 4 bases and J 0 bases; bases outside gene matches: 12. The CDR3 is made up of 20 amino acids. Germline V gene sequence: CDR1 LGHNA, CDR2 YNFKEQ. CDR3 DNA: TGTGCCAGCAGCCGTTGGACTAGCGGGACCCTTAGTCCGAACACCGGGGAGCTGTTTTTT. Residues: CASSRWTSGTLSPNTGELFF.

The CDR3 sequence is CASSYPEREGPTGELFF. The CDR3 DNA is TGTGCCAGCAGCTATCCAGAGCGGGAGGGCCCCACCGGGGAGCTGTTTTTT. The chain recombines TRBV7-9 with TRBJ2-2; 10 bases align to TRBD2. Germline V gene lookup returns CDR1 SEHNR and CDR2 FQNEAQ (reference sequence). The CDR3 has 17 amino acids. The V segment lost 4 bases and the J segment 4 bases; nucleotides outside the gene matches: 9.

The V and J genes are TRBV11-2 and TRBJ2-7, with 7 bases matching TRBD1. The CDR3 covers 16 residues. Germline loops: CDR1 SGHAT, CDR2 FQNNGV. Trimming cost V 6 bases and J 2 bases; bases outside gene matches: 13. This CDR3 reads CASSSNRGTLPYEQYF. As DNA, the CDR3 is TGTGCCAGCAGTTCCAACAGGGGAACCCTGCCCTACGAGCAGTACTTC.

V usage is TRBV28 and J usage is TRBJ2-7; D perhaps matches TRBD1 (5 bases). The germline CDR1 and CDR2 sequences are MDHEN and SYDVKM. Deletions cut 6 bases from V and 3 bases from J, with 12 bases between. The CDR3 sequence is 13 residues long. The DNA of the CDR3 is TGTGCCAGCAGGCCAGCGCAGGGCTACGAGCAGTACTTC. It yields the protein CASRPAQGYEQYF.

V is TRBV27 and J is TRBJ2-1; tentative D call: TRBD2 (6 bases). Trimming took off 4 bases at V and 5 bases at J, with 12 bases between the two ends. Per germline, CDR1 MNHEY and CDR2 SMNVEV (reference sequence). The CDR3 loop spans 14 amino acids. Here the CDR3 reads CASSSRDWDNEQFF. The DNA for the CDR3 is TGTGCCAGCAGTTCGCGGGACTGGGACAATGAGCAGTTCTTC.

The J gene is TRBJ2-7, the V gene TRBV20-1, with D perhaps TRBD2 (6 bases). The CDR3 is 16 residues long. V lost 3 bases and J lost 2, with 20 bases in between. Germline lookup yields CDR1 DFQATT and CDR2 SNEGSKA (reference sequence). The chain's CDR3 is CSASPTGASEPYEQYF. CDR3 bases: TGCAGTGCTAGTCCAACTGGGGCTAGCGAACCCTACGAGCAGTACTTC.

The V and J genes are TRBV28 and TRBJ2-1, with a weak D call TRBD1 (6 bases). This CDR3 spans 12 amino acids. With 8 bases removed from V and 2 bases from J, the gap between germline ends came to 7 bases. Looked up from germline, CDR1 is MDHEN and CDR2 is SYDVKM. CDR3 protein: CASWDTYNEQFF. The CDR3 nucleotides read TGTGCCAGCTGGGACACCTACAATGAGCAGTTCTTC. Filled out from reference TRBV28 and TRBJ2-1, the complete variable domain reads DVKVTQSSRYLVKRTGEKVFLECVQDMDHENMFWYRQDPGLGLRLIYFSYDVKMKEKGDIPEGYSVSREKKERFSLILESASTNQTSMYLCASWDTYNEQFFGPGTRLTVL.

The chain uses TRBV27 and TRBJ2-5; maybe TRBD2 (6 bases). CDR3 size: 14 residues. Trimming cost V 2 bases and J 5 bases, with 12 bases left between them. In germline, CDR1 is MNHEY, CDR2 SMNVEV (reference sequence). The DNA of the CDR3 is TGTGCCAGCAGTTTAAGGCGGGACGGCGAGACCCAGTACTTC. It codes for CASSLRRDGETQYF.

The rearrangement links TRBV11-2 to TRBJ2-7, with 7 bases aligning to TRBD2. The J segment lost 1 base and the V segment lost 3 bases, leaving 6 bases of the junction unmatched. The CDR3 is 15 amino acids. The germline V gene has CDR1 SGHAT and CDR2 FQNNGV. CDR3 protein: CASSFEAGPSYEQYF. The CDR3 DNA sequence: TGTGCCAGCAGCTTTGAAGCGGGACCTTCCTACGAGCAGTACTTC.

This rearrangement joins TRBV6-5 to TRBJ2-7, with 9 bases lining up with TRBD1. Unmatched junction bases numbered 4, after V lost 6 bases and J lost 4 bases. The CDR3 has 13 residues. The germline CDR1 and CDR2 sequences are MNHEY and SVGAGI. The chain's CDR3 is CASRQGANYEQYF. The CDR3 DNA is TGTGCCAGCAGACAGGGGGCGAATTACGAGCAGTACTTC.

In its sample, this clone was seen once. DNA for the CDR3: TGTGCCAGCAGTGTGAGGGTCCGGAACACTGAAGCTTTCTTT. Translated, it gives CASSVRVRNTEAFF. The V gene is TRBV28, the J gene TRBJ1-1; D gene uncertain. Trimming removed 5 bases from V and 1 base from J, with 11 bases in between. CDR1 MDHEN and CDR2 SYDVKM come from the germline V gene. The CDR3 sequence is 14 residues long.

Comments on this clone: The sample contains more than one DNA sequence encoding this CDR3. The chain recombines TRBV9 with TRBJ2-2; 11 bases fit TRBD2. This CDR3 is built from 13 residues. The junction had 2 bases not matched to a gene; V was cut back by 7 bases and J by 6 bases. Germline V gives CDR1 SGDLS, CDR2 YYNGEE. The DNA of the CDR3 is TGTGCCAGCGGGACTAGCGGCCCCGGGGAGCTGTTTTTT. Its translation is CASGTSGPGELFF.

The chain joins TRBV9 to TRBJ2-5, with 7 bases aligning to TRBD2. The CDR3 has 14 residues. The V gene end was trimmed by 2 bases and the J gene end by 4 bases; junction bases not matched to a gene: 5. Germline V gene data show CDR1 as SGDLS and CDR2 as YYNGEE. The CDR3 coding sequence is TGTGCCAGCAGCGTCCCGGGGGAGGGAGAGACCCAGTACTTC. It is translated as CASSVPGEGETQYF.

The chain uses TRBV27 and TRBJ2-5; D possibly corresponds to TRBD2 (5 bases). Germline values: CDR1 MNHEY, CDR2 SMNVEV (reference sequence). CDR3 length: 12 amino acids. With 5 bases removed from V and 4 bases from J, the gap between germline ends came to 8 bases. The CDR3 loop reads CASSGSSETQYF. The DNA of the CDR3 is TGTGCCAGCAGTGGGAGTTCAGAGACCCAGTACTTC.

The chain employs TRBV5-4 and TRBJ1-1; 7 bases align to TRBD1. Unmatched junction bases numbered 11, after V lost 0 bases and J lost 6 bases. The CDR3 loop spans 16 amino acids. Germline V gene data show CDR1 as SGHNT and CDR2 as YYREEE (reference sequence). CDR3 loop: CASSLEGAQGRAEAFF. The DNA for the CDR3 is TGTGCCAGCAGCTTGGAGGGGGCCCAAGGTAGGGCTGAAGCTTTCTTT. Supplemented by reference TRBV5-4 and TRBJ1-1, the full variable domain reads ETGVTQSPTHLIKTRGQQVTLRCSSQSGHNTVSWYQQALGQGPQFIFQYYREEENGRGNFPPRFSGLQFPNYSSELNVNALELDDSALYLCASSLEGAQGRAEAFFGQGTRLTVV.

The chain links TRBV11-2 to TRBJ1-1; weak D call: TRBD1 (6 bases). V was cut by 5 bases and J by 1 base, with 14 bases left in between. The CDR3 totals 15 residues. Germline-derived CDR1 and CDR2 are SGHAT and FQNNGV. The CDR3 bases are TGTGCCAGCAGCCCCATCGACAGGAGGAACACTGAAGCTTTCTTT. As protein: CASSPIDRRNTEAFF.